One T cell receptor (beta chain) is described in this entry. The antigen remains undetermined. The TCR beta CDR3 regions underwent amplification using RNA transcripts as the source. Primed by the HTBI set, a first-round RT-PCR was run on the TCR CDR3. From the multiplex PCR reads, TCRdb called clonotypes with MiXCR, one entry per CDR3 protein. The table shows around 300,000 distinct CDR3 sequences, with roughly 22% occurring only once. This record comes from a study of T cells in Graves' hyperthyroidism and ophthalmopathy. For the study at large: Pretreatment peripheral blood was obtained at initial diagnosis.

Uncontrolled infections, other autoimmune diseases, pregnancy or lactation led to exclusion of patients. V lost 3 bases, J lost 10 bases, and 4 bases stayed unmatched. CDR1 is MNHNS, CDR2 SASEGT, per germline. There are 14 residues in the CDR3. Study findings and constraints: Ophthalmopathy was told apart from stable hyperthyroidism by a 13 V-J model. Prediction of ophthalmopathy progression came a median about 6 months pre-onset.

The TCR comes from a man younger than 45 with Graves' ophthalmopathy. Sequencing was carried out using blood. The chain uses TRBV6-1 and TRBJ1-6; TRBD1 agrees at 9 bases. The CDR3 bases are TGTGCCAGCAGTGAGACAGGGGGGGGGTCACCCCTCCACTTT. This encodes CASSETGGGSPLHF.